These 31 T cell receptor beta chains were sequenced from one sample in a study of cytomegalovirus exposure and HLA in healthy donors. The study ran its PCR with 60 Vbeta and 13 Jbeta primers. Data came from immunoSEQ multiplex PCR; TCRdb stores just in-frame clones and leaves some out. The table includes 100,000 to 120,000 clones, approximately 72% detected once. Sequenced sample: PBMCs. The receptors were gathered from a man aged 25 to 40 in good health and CMV-seronegative.

This chain links TRBV25-1 with TRBJ1-5; D possibly corresponds to TRBD1 (5 bases). Germline V gene sequence: CDR1 MGHDK, CDR2 SYGVNS. Deletions cut 8 bases from V and 2 bases from J, with 10 bases between. There are 13 residues in the CDR3. The DNA for the CDR3 is TGTGCCAGCTCTGGGGGGGGCAATCAGCCCCAGCATTTT. Its translation is CASSGGGNQPQHF.

The genes are TRBV11-2 and TRBJ2-7; 7 bases match TRBD1. V lost 5 bases, J lost 2 bases, and 6 bases stayed unmatched. The germline gives CDR1 SGHAT, CDR2 FQNNGV. This CDR3 comprises 14 residues. The DNA for the CDR3 is TGTGCCAGCAGCATAGGGACAGCGGCCTACGAGCAGTACTTC. Protein product: CASSIGTAAYEQYF.

This clone has just a few counts. The chain couples TRBV5-4 to TRBJ2-3; 8 bases are shared with TRBD2. CDR3 length: 19 amino acids. With V trimmed by 7 bases and J by 3 bases, 22 bases remained unmatched. Germline CDR1 and CDR2: SGHNT and YYREEE (reference sequence). This CDR3 is CASRGQEAGGDLWTDTQYF. The CDR3 DNA follows: TGTGCCAGCCGGGGGCAGGAGGCGGGAGGTGATCTTTGGACAGATACGCAGTATTTT.

With respect to this clone: Germline is not matched at one junction end, which may reflect a read error. The V gene is TRBV11-2, the J gene TRBJ2-3; 13 nucleotides align to TRBD2. This CDR3 spans 14 amino acids. Germline CDR1 and CDR2: SGHAT and FQNNGV. The CDR3 nucleotides read TGTGCCAGCAGCTCAACGGGACTAGCGGGGAAGGGGCATTTT. It translates to CASSSTGLAGKGHF.

This clone appeared once. The chain has TRBV6-5 and TRBJ1-2; TRBD1 might be the D (6 bases). CDR3 length: 13 amino acids. Deletions cut 2 bases from V and 6 bases from J, with 10 bases between. Per the germline V gene, CDR1 is MNHEY and CDR2 is SVGAGI. CDR3 nucleotides: TGTGCCAGCAGTTACGACAGGTTTGATGGCTACACCTTC. It is translated as CASSYDRFDGYTF.

The chain links TRBV7-9 to TRBJ2-3; D is possibly TRBD1 (5 bases). Per the germline V gene, CDR1 is SEHNR and CDR2 is FQNEAQ (reference sequence). This CDR3 has 16 residues. The V gene lost 0 bases and the J gene lost 3 bases, with 13 bases spanning the gap. The CDR3 coding sequence is TGTGCCAGCAGCTTAGCCCTTACCAGGGAAACAGATACGCAGTATTTT. Its translation: CASSLALTRETDTQYF.

DNA for the CDR3: TGTGCCAGCAGTTACTCCCCAGGGACCGGGGAGCTGTTTTTT. Translating gives CASSYSPGTGELFF. The V gene is TRBV6-5, the J gene TRBJ2-2, with a possible D match to TRBD1 (5 bases). The CDR3 contains 14 residues. V lost 0 bases and J 5 bases, leaving 7 bases between the germline ends. The germline gives CDR1 MNHEY, CDR2 SVGAGI.

The rearrangement joins TRBV25-1 to TRBJ2-5, with 12 bases that match TRBD1. The DNA end is a closer match to TRBJ2-7, so the J assignment may be wrong. From germline, CDR1 is MGHDK and CDR2 SYGVNS. This CDR3 region has 15 residues. Written as DNA, the CDR3 is TGTGCCAGCAGTGCGGGGACAGGGGGCGTTTACGAGCAGTACTTC. Its translation: CASSAGTGGVYEQYF.

The J gene is TRBJ1-2, the V gene TRBV4-1, with TRBD1 matching over 10 bases. The CDR3 contains 15 residues. V was clipped by 5 bases and J by 5 bases; unmatched bases: 8. Looked up from germline, CDR1 is MGHRA and CDR2 is YSYEKL. CDR3 in DNA: TGCGCCAGCAGCTCCCCTGGGACAGGGGTTTATGGCTACACCTTC. This encodes CASSSPGTGVYGYTF.

The chain carries TRBV27 and TRBJ2-7, with D possibly TRBD2 on 5 matching bases. In germline, CDR1 is MNHEY, CDR2 SMNVEV (reference sequence). This CDR3 has 12 amino acids. V dropped 7 bases and J dropped 6 bases, with 13 bases sitting between them. In nucleotides, the CDR3 is TGTGCCAGCAAGGGAGCCCCGCCCGAGCAGTACTTC. Protein: CASKGAPPEQYF.

The V gene is TRBV7-2, the J gene TRBJ1-1; D remains ambiguous. This CDR3 has 12 residues. Trimming left V 6 bases short and J 8 bases short, with 13 bases between. Germline V gene lookup returns CDR1 SGHTA and CDR2 FQGNSA. The CDR3 sequence: CASSYGPGEAFF. The DNA of the CDR3 is TGTGCCAGCAGTTACGGACCGGGGGAAGCTTTCTTT.

The chain couples TRBV7-2 to TRBJ1-1; 7 nucleotides match TRBD1. The J segment lost 3 bases and the V segment lost 2 bases, leaving 3 bases of the junction unmatched. Germline V gene sequence: CDR1 SGHTA, CDR2 FQGNSA. The CDR3 has 14 amino acids. CDR3 amino acids: CASSLHRGDTEAFF. CDR3 coding DNA: TGTGCCAGCAGCTTACACAGGGGTGACACTGAAGCTTTCTTT.

This clone has just a few counts. The genes are TRBV5-1 and TRBJ1-2; 9 bases fit TRBD1. The CDR3 length is 15 residues. Trimming removed 5 bases from V and 6 bases from J; junction bases left unmatched: 11. Germline V gene lookup returns CDR1 SGHRS and CDR2 YFSETQ. The CDR3 region has the DNA TGCGCCAGCAGTTTTTGGGGACAGGGCAACGATGGCTACACCTTC. As protein: CASSFWGQGNDGYTF.

J is TRBJ1-1 and V is TRBV28, with a weak D call TRBD1 (5 bases). Trimming took off 1 base at V and 4 bases at J, with 7 bases between the two ends. The V gene's germline CDR1 is MDHEN and CDR2 SYDVKM. This CDR3 contains 13 residues. In nucleotides, the CDR3 is TGTGCCAGCAGTTTATTGGGGGGCACTGAAGCTTTCTTT. It yields the protein CASSLLGGTEAFF.

The rearrangement links TRBV7-2 to TRBJ2-5; 8 nucleotides align to TRBD2. The germline V gene encodes CDR1 SGHTA and CDR2 FQGNSA. This CDR3 contains 14 residues. V lost 5 bases to trimming and J lost 3 bases; unmatched junction nucleotides: 5. DNA of the CDR3: TGTGCCAGCAGCCCCGGGGGGGCGGAAGAGACCCAGTACTTC. It translates to CASSPGGAEETQYF. Looking up the rest from reference TRBV7-2 and TRBJ2-5 gives the full variable domain: GAGVSQSPSNKVTEKGKDVELRCDPISGHTALYWYRQSLGQGLEFLIYFQGNSAPDKSGLPSDRFSAERTGGSVSTLTIQRTQQEDSAVYLCASSPGGAEETQYFGPGTRLLVL.

The chain uses TRBV27 and TRBJ1-6, with D unresolved. V lost 7 bases, J lost 8 bases, and 12 bases lay in between. CDR1 and CDR2 from the germline V gene are MNHEY and SMNVEV (reference sequence). The CDR3 covers 13 residues. CDR3: CASTRIGDSPLHF. The CDR3 nucleotides read TGTGCCAGCACTCGGATCGGAGATTCACCCCTCCACTTT.

V is TRBV4-2 and J is TRBJ2-7; TRBD1 might be the D (5 bases). Per germline, CDR1 LGHNA and CDR2 YNFKEQ. The CDR3 is 14 residues long. Between the trimmed V and J ends, which lost 3 bases and 2 bases, there was a span of 11 bases. CDR3 sequence (DNA): TGTGCCAGCAGCCAGGGGCTACAGGCCTACGAGCAGTACTTC. This gives the protein CASSQGLQAYEQYF.

The chain recombines TRBV4-3 with TRBJ2-5; D possibly corresponds to TRBD2 (5 bases). CDR1 and CDR2 (germline): LGHNA, YSLEER. The CDR3 loop spans 14 amino acids. Trimming shortened V by 1 base and J by 4 bases, and 10 bases separated the two germline ends. The CDR3 is CASSQVRGLETQYF. The CDR3 DNA follows: TGCGCCAGCAGCCAAGTAAGAGGGCTAGAGACCCAGTACTTC.

The rearrangement links TRBV7-8 to TRBJ1-2; D ambiguous. CDR3 length: 15 amino acids. Germline CDR1 SGHVS, CDR2 FQNEAQ. With 5 bases removed from V and 4 bases from J, the gap between germline ends came to 17 bases. CDR3 DNA sequence: TGTGCCAGCAGCCCGGAGGGATCGTCTTCCTATGGCTACACCTTC. Its protein is CASSPEGSSSYGYTF.

This chain connects TRBV19 to TRBJ1-5, with unresolved D. With 7 bases removed from V and 6 bases from J, the gap between germline ends came to 13 bases. Germline lookup yields CDR1 LNHDA and CDR2 SQIVND (reference sequence). CDR3 length equals 13 residues. CDR3 in amino acids: CASTPGESQPQHF. DNA for the CDR3: TGTGCCAGTACCCCGGGAGAGAGTCAGCCCCAGCATTTT.

The J gene is TRBJ2-7, the V gene TRBV15, with TRBD1 identical over 9 bases. CDR1 and CDR2 from the germline V gene are LNHNV and YYDKDF (reference sequence). CDR3 length equals 13 residues. The V and J ends lost 9 bases and 6 bases, in that order; junction bases with no gene match: 9. In DNA form, the CDR3 reads TGTGCCACTAGGAGACAGGGGGGCCCCGAGCAGTACTTC. Amino acid sequence: CATRRQGGPEQYF. Filled out from reference TRBV15 and TRBJ2-7, the complete variable domain reads DAMVIQNPRYQVTQFGKPVTLSCSQTLNHNVMYWYQQKSSQAPKLLFHYYDKDFNNEADTPDNFQSRRPNTSFCFLDIRSPGLGDTAMYLCATRRQGGPEQYFGPGTRLTVT.

Notes on this clone: The junction departs from germline at one end; a sequencing error may be responsible. This chain joins TRBV7-8 and TRBJ2-5; D is uncertain. This CDR3 spans 11 amino acids. Looked up from germline, CDR1 is SGHVS and CDR2 is FQNEAQ. CDR3 sequence (DNA): TGTGCCAGCAGCTTAGCGCCGCGAGCCGACTTC. This codes for CASSLAPRADF.

This clone turned up a few times. The chain uses TRBV30 and TRBJ2-2, with 7 nucleotides matching TRBD2. Germline values: CDR1 GTSNPN, CDR2 SVGIG (reference sequence). The J segment lost 0 bases and the V segment lost 5 bases, leaving 9 bases of the junction unmatched. This CDR3 contains 16 residues. The CDR3 sequence is CAWRTQRGTNTGELFF. The CDR3 DNA is TGTGCCTGGCGCACTCAGCGGGGTACGAACACCGGGGAGCTGTTTTTT.

This rearrangement joins TRBV6-5 to TRBJ2-3, with 10 positions matching TRBD1. Germline V gives CDR1 MNHEY, CDR2 SVGAGI. Trimming removed 5 bases from V and 4 bases from J; junction bases left unmatched: 3. This CDR3 comprises 14 residues. The CDR3 region is CASSPTGGADTQYF. In DNA form, the CDR3 reads TGTGCCAGCAGTCCGACAGGGGGCGCAGATACGCAGTATTTT.

The chain recombines TRBV4-3 with TRBJ1-2; D gene uncertain. This CDR3 is built from 17 residues. Trimming took 0 bases from V and 4 from J, leaving 18 bases between them. Per the germline V gene, CDR1 is LGHNA and CDR2 is YSLEER. The CDR3 DNA sequence: TGCGCCAGCAGCCAAGATAGCAAGACTCCTCTCCCCTATGGCTACACCTTC. It encodes CASSQDSKTPLPYGYTF.

The chain employs TRBV5-1 and TRBJ2-3; 11 bases agree with TRBD2. This CDR3 has 16 residues. The germline V gene encodes CDR1 SGHRS and CDR2 YFSETQ. V gave up 4 bases and J gave up 0 bases; unmatched junction bases: 4. The CDR3 sequence is CASSIRTSGSTDTQYF. In DNA form, the CDR3 reads TGCGCCAGCAGCATACGGACTAGCGGGAGCACAGATACGCAGTATTTT. Full variable domain (outside the CDR3, taken from reference TRBV5-1 and TRBJ2-3): KAGVTQTPRYLIKTRGQQVTLSCSPISGHRSVSWYQQTPGQGLQFLFEYFSETQRNKGNFPGRFSGRQFSNSRSEMNVSTLELGDSALYLCASSIRTSGSTDTQYFGPGTRLTVL.

The genes are TRBV19 and TRBJ2-7, with TRBD2 matching over 8 bases. Germline CDR1 is LNHDA and CDR2 is SQIVND (reference sequence). The ends lost 3 bases at V and 0 bases at J; junction bases unmatched: 4. The CDR3 consists of 15 residues. CDR3 protein: CASSMEAGVSYEQYF. In DNA, the CDR3 is TGTGCCAGTAGTATGGAAGCGGGAGTCTCCTACGAGCAGTACTTC.

This clone was recorded a few times. The V and J genes are TRBV5-5 and TRBJ2-3, with 7 bases that match TRBD1. This CDR3 comprises 16 residues. Germline V CDR1 and CDR2: SGHKS, YYEKEE (reference sequence). The V and J ends lost 4 bases and 3 bases, in that order; junction bases with no gene match: 11. This CDR3 is CASSLGPGQRTDTQYF. The CDR3 region has the DNA TGTGCCAGCAGCCTCGGTCCGGGACAGCGGACAGATACGCAGTATTTT. Full variable domain (outside the CDR3, taken from reference TRBV5-5 and TRBJ2-3): DAGVTQSPTHLIKTRGQQVTLRCSPISGHKSVSWYQQVLGQGPQFIFQYYEKEERGRGNFPDRFSARQFPNYSSELNVNALLLGDSALYLCASSLGPGQRTDTQYFGPGTRLTVL.

The V call is TRBV19, the J call TRBJ2-2; TRBD1 is a possible D gene (6 bases). From germline, CDR1 is LNHDA and CDR2 SQIVND (reference sequence). The V end was cut by 4 bases, the J end by 4 bases, with 16 bases between. This CDR3 contains 16 residues. Here the CDR3 DNA reads TGTGCCAGTAGTACCGGCAGGGGTATAGGCACCGGGGAGCTGTTTTTT. Translating it yields CASSTGRGIGTGELFF.

The chain links TRBV10-3 to TRBJ2-7, with TRBD1 matching over 8 bases. The CDR3 spans 15 residues. V trimming: 8 bases; J trimming: 5 bases; junction bases outside the gene matches: 14. The germline CDR1 and CDR2 sequences are ENHRY and SYGVKD. The DNA of the CDR3 is TGTGCCATCCAAATGCGAGGACAGGGAGTGGACGAGCAGTACTTC. It encodes CAIQMRGQGVDEQYF.

The chain employs TRBV4-3 and TRBJ2-3; no definite D call. This CDR3 region has 14 residues. From germline, CDR1 is LGHNA and CDR2 YSLEER. The V end lost 1 base, the J end lost 5 bases, and 10 bases lay between the germline ends. CDR3: CASSQGSLKDTQYF. CDR3 in DNA: TGCGCCAGCAGCCAAGGGTCCCTAAAAGATACGCAGTATTTT.